These 30 T cell receptor beta chains were sequenced from one sample in a study of OX40 agonist ivuxolimab in advanced cancers. Sequencing used immunoSEQ multiplex PCR; TCRdb keeps in-frame clones, though not all of them. The sample records about 77,000 clones, around four fifths being singletons. The specimen comprised CD4+ or CD8+ T cells sorted from blood, sampled in a trial of the OX40 agonist ivuxolimab. These receptors were taken from an adult with an advanced solid tumor such as melanoma, head and neck, liver or kidney cancer.

The chain carries TRBV6-6 and TRBJ1-4, with D possibly TRBD1 on 6 matching bases. CDR3 length equals 14 residues. CDR1 MNHNY and CDR2 SVGAGI come from the germline V gene (reference sequence). V was shortened by 5 bases and J by 8 bases, with 15 bases between the two germline ends. The CDR3 sequence: CASSTSPGGEKLFF. The CDR3 nucleotides read TGTGCCAGCAGTACCTCACCCGGGGGCGAAAAACTGTTTTTT.

The chain employs TRBV7-8 and TRBJ1-5, with D uncertain. CDR1 SGHVS and CDR2 FQNEAQ come from the germline V gene. The CDR3 extends over 14 amino acids. V shed 1 base and J shed 6 bases, with 10 bases lying between them. CDR3 DNA sequence: TGTGCCAGCAGCTTAGAATGGGGTCCTCAGCCCCAGCATTTT. Translation: CASSLEWGPQPQHF.

This chain joins TRBV5-4 and TRBJ2-7; TRBD1 might be the D (6 bases). Germline V gene lookup returns CDR1 SGHNT and CDR2 YYREEE (reference sequence). The CDR3 loop spans 14 amino acids. Trimming pared 1 base from V and 6 bases from J, leaving 14 bases between. The CDR3 bases are TGTGCCAGCAGCTTGAGCAGGGGACCCTCCGAGCAGTACTTC. Its protein product is CASSLSRGPSEQYF.

This rearrangement joins TRBV6-1 to TRBJ2-7, with 9 nucleotides matching TRBD1. The CDR3 has 15 amino acids. CDR1 and CDR2 from the germline V gene are MNHNS and SASEGT. Losses at the gene ends were 7 bases for V and 1 base for J; bases not matched to a gene: 8. CDR3 amino acids: CASMRGQGTSYEQYF. In nucleotides, the CDR3 is TGTGCCAGCATGCGCGGACAGGGGACTTCCTACGAGCAGTACTTC.

CDR3 loop: CASSPRVAAGAEQFF. The CDR3 bases are TGTGCCAGCAGCCCCAGGGTGGCGGCCGGGGCTGAGCAGTTCTTC. The J gene is TRBJ2-1, the V gene TRBV11-2, with D perhaps TRBD1 or TRBD2 (5 bases each). Trimming pared 5 bases from V and 9 bases from J, leaving 20 bases between. This CDR3 is built from 15 residues. CDR1 is SGHAT, CDR2 FQNNGV, per germline.

The CDR3 region has the DNA TGTGCCAGCAGTGAAAACAGGGGTACGCAGTATTTT. This translates into CASSENRGTQYF. This chain links TRBV6-1 with TRBJ2-3; TRBD1 matches 7 bases. The CDR3 is made up of 12 amino acids. V dropped 2 bases and J dropped 8; count of bases not matched to a gene: 1. From germline, CDR1 is MNHNS and CDR2 SASEGT.

The V and J genes are TRBV7-9 and TRBJ1-2; perhaps TRBD1 as D (5 bases). This CDR3 spans 13 amino acids. V was trimmed by 3 bases and J by 7 bases, leaving 12 bases between them. Germline lookup yields CDR1 SEHNR and CDR2 FQNEAQ (reference sequence). Here the CDR3 reads CASSLSGTPGYTF. In DNA, the CDR3 is TGTGCCAGCAGCTTGTCGGGGACCCCTGGCTACACCTTC.

CDR3 nucleotide sequence: TGTGCCAGTAGTTACAACCGGGGACAGGGTAACACCGGGGAGCTGTTTTTT. Amino acids: CASSYNRGQGNTGELFF. The chain recombines TRBV19 with TRBJ2-2; 9 bases are a match to TRBD1. This CDR3 region has 17 residues. Trimming at V came to 5 bases and at J to 2 bases, leaving 9 bases not matched to a gene. The germline V gene has CDR1 LNHDA and CDR2 SQIVND (reference sequence).

By sample share, this clone is medium-sized (0.01 to 0.1%). The J gene is TRBJ1-1, the V gene TRBV7-2, with D uncertain. Germline CDR1 and CDR2: SGHTA and FQGNSA. The CDR3 loop spans 12 amino acids. V lost 6 bases, J lost 0 bases, and 5 bases lay in between. CDR3 bases: TGTGCCAGCAGTCAAGTGAACACTGAAGCTTTCTTT. Its translation is CASSQVNTEAFF.

This chain connects TRBV11-3 to TRBJ2-5; no firm D call. The germline gives CDR1 SGHNT, CDR2 YENEEA. The CDR3 spans 13 residues. Trimming pared 5 bases from V and 6 bases from J, leaving 13 bases between. CDR3 sequence reads: CASSLGLGKTQYF. The CDR3 DNA is TGTGCCAGCAGCCTTGGGCTCGGAAAGACCCAGTACTTC. The whole variable domain, remainder taken from reference TRBV11-3 and TRBJ2-5, is EAGVVQSPRYKIIEKKQPVAFWCNPISGHNTLYWYLQNLGQGPELLIRYENEEAVDDSQLPKDRFSAERLKGVDSTLKIQPAELGDSAVYLCASSLGLGKTQYFGPGTRLLVL.

This clone was found a few times. The chain employs TRBV30 and TRBJ1-5; 7 bases match TRBD1. The CDR3 totals 14 residues. The germline CDR1 and CDR2 sequences are GTSNPN and SVGIG (reference sequence). The ends lost 0 bases at V and 9 bases at J; junction bases unmatched: 8. The CDR3 region is CAWSVGQGEVPQHF. CDR3 nucleotide sequence: TGTGCCTGGAGTGTCGGGCAGGGGGAGGTGCCCCAGCATTTT. The entire variable domain, with the rest obtained from reference TRBV30 and TRBJ1-5, is as follows: SQTIHQWPATLVQPVGSPLSLECTVEGTSNPNLYWYRQAAGRGLQLLFYSVGIGQISSEVPQNLSASRPQDRQFILSSKKLLLSDSGFYLCAWSVGQGEVPQHFGDGTRLSIL.

V usage is TRBV5-1 and J usage is TRBJ2-7; 7 nucleotides align to TRBD2. With V trimmed by 0 bases and J by 3 bases, 6 bases remained unmatched. The CDR3 covers 15 residues. Germline V gene data show CDR1 as SGHRS and CDR2 as YFSETQ. The CDR3 bases are TGCGCCAGCAGCTTGGGACCGGGACTAAACTACGAGCAGTACTTC. It specifies CASSLGPGLNYEQYF. The whole variable domain, filled in from reference TRBV5-1 and TRBJ2-7, reads KAGVTQTPRYLIKTRGQQVTLSCSPISGHRSVSWYQQTPGQGLQFLFEYFSETQRNKGNFPGRFSGRQFSNSRSEMNVSTLELGDSALYLCASSLGPGLNYEQYFGPGTRLTVT.

As concerns this clone: Other DNA sequences within the sample encode an identical CDR3. This rearrangement joins TRBV6-5 to TRBJ2-5; D is undetermined. The germline V gene encodes CDR1 MNHEY and CDR2 SVGAGI. Trimming removed 0 bases at V and 4 bases at J, with 6 bases between. The CDR3 extends over 13 amino acids. The CDR3 spells CASSYSMGETQYF. CDR3 sequence (DNA): TGTGCCAGCAGTTACTCGATGGGAGAGACCCAGTACTTC.

The rearrangement links TRBV5-1 to TRBJ2-1; the D is unclear. V shed 0 bases and J shed 4 bases, with 11 bases lying between them. Germline CDR1 SGHRS, CDR2 YFSETQ. CDR3 length equals 15 residues. The CDR3 spells CASSLESGEYNEQFF. The CDR3 DNA sequence: TGCGCCAGCAGCTTGGAATCCGGAGAATACAATGAGCAGTTCTTC. Combining the CDR3 with reference TRBV5-1 and TRBJ2-1 gives the whole variable domain KAGVTQTPRYLIKTRGQQVTLSCSPISGHRSVSWYQQTPGQGLQFLFEYFSETQRNKGNFPGRFSGRQFSNSRSEMNVSTLELGDSALYLCASSLESGEYNEQFFGPGTRLTVL.

The gene calls are TRBV20-1 and TRBJ1-1; no clear D gene. The CDR3 contains 10 residues. Germline V gives CDR1 DFQATT, CDR2 SNEGSKA (reference sequence). V was trimmed by 0 bases and J by 9 bases, leaving 5 bases between them. For the CDR3, the DNA is TGCAGTGCTAGAGAGGTTAAAGCTTTCTTT. Its protein is CSAREVKAFF.

The V gene is TRBV20-1, the J gene TRBJ1-5; D gene ambiguous. Germline lookup yields CDR1 DFQATT and CDR2 SNEGSKA (reference sequence). The CDR3 spans 11 residues. The germline V and J ends were trimmed by 3 bases and 0 bases, with 0 bases remaining between them. The CDR3 here is CSASSNQPQHF. Here the CDR3 DNA reads TGCAGTGCTAGTAGCAATCAGCCCCAGCATTTT.

This chain uses TRBV29-1 with TRBJ2-5; the D gene is possibly TRBD2 (6 bases). Trimming shortened V by 7 bases and J by 7 bases, and 16 bases separated the two germline ends. The CDR3 has 12 amino acids. Germline assignment: CDR1 SQVTM and CDR2 ANQGSEA. The CDR3 coding sequence is TGCAGCGCGGGGGTTGCCGAGTTGACCCAGTACTTC. Encoded protein: CSAGVAELTQYF.

This clone was counted between two and nine times. The rearrangement joins TRBV30 to TRBJ1-6; 9 nucleotides align to TRBD1. The CDR3 covers 14 residues. The V gene's germline CDR1 is GTSNPN and CDR2 SVGIG (reference sequence). With 3 bases clipped from V and 9 bases from J, the junction kept 6 bases outside the gene matches. The CDR3 here is CAWRRGQGGSPLHF. The CDR3 nucleotides are TGTGCCTGGAGGCGGGGACAGGGTGGTTCACCCCTCCACTTT.

The count of this clone is one. The J gene is TRBJ1-1, the V gene TRBV7-2; possibly TRBD1 for D (6 bases). Germline CDR1 is SGHTA and CDR2 is FQGNSA. The CDR3 length is 13 residues. The V and J ends lost 5 bases and 2 bases respectively, with 9 bases between them. DNA for the CDR3: TGTGCCAGCAGCATGACAGGAAACACTGAAGCTTTCTTT. Translating gives CASSMTGNTEAFF.

In this sample, this clone turned up a few times. CDR3 sequence: CASSEKDRGNGYGYTF. In nucleotides, the CDR3 is TGTGCCAGCAGTGAAAAAGACAGGGGGAACGGCTATGGCTACACCTTC. This chain uses TRBV6-1 with TRBJ1-2; the match to TRBD1 covers 9 bases. Germline V gene lookup returns CDR1 MNHNS and CDR2 SASEGT. Trimming removed 2 bases from V and 4 bases from J; junction bases left unmatched: 8. This CDR3 contains 16 residues.

The chain employs TRBV18 and TRBJ1-1; tentative D call: TRBD1 (6 bases). V was clipped by 2 bases and J by 5 bases, with 12 bases between them. CDR3 length: 14 amino acids. CDR1 KGHSH and CDR2 LQKENI come from the germline V gene. The CDR3 sequence is CASSPSGGGTEAFF. CDR3 DNA: TGTGCCAGCTCACCAAGCGGGGGCGGGACTGAAGCTTTCTTT.

This chain connects TRBV11-1 to TRBJ2-5; D possibly uses TRBD1 or TRBD2 (5 bases each). The CDR3 runs to 13 residues. V was pared by 3 bases and J by 5 bases, with 10 bases between. Germline CDR1 SGHAT, CDR2 FQDESV (reference sequence). The CDR3 DNA reads as TGTGCCAGCAGCTTGTGGGGGACGGAGACCCAGTACTTC. Its translation is CASSLWGTETQYF.

The rearrangement uses TRBV27 and TRBJ1-1; 7 bases agree with TRBD1. The CDR3 is made up of 14 amino acids. Germline V gene lookup returns CDR1 MNHEY and CDR2 SMNVEV (reference sequence). Germline trimming cut 10 bases from V and 4 bases from J; bases unmatched to any gene: 12. The CDR3 DNA follows: TGTGCCACCTGGGAGGGGGCGGGAGCCACTGAAGCTTTCTTT. This codes for CATWEGAGATEAFF.

Here the CDR3 reads CASENRGSNQPQHF. The CDR3 coding sequence is TGTGCCAGCGAGAACAGGGGTAGCAATCAGCCCCAGCATTTT. The V call is TRBV6-6, the J call TRBJ1-5; 7 nucleotides agree with TRBD1. Germline CDR1 is MNHNY and CDR2 is SVGAGI (reference sequence). The CDR3 has 14 amino acids. J lost 0 bases, V lost 8 bases, and 4 bases had no gene match.

Turning to this clone: Sequence at one end of the junction differs from germline and may be a read error. The genes are TRBV7-7 and TRBJ2-5, with no clear D. Germline V gene lookup returns CDR1 SSHAT and CDR2 FNYEAQ (reference sequence). The CDR3 sequence is 13 residues long. CDR3 region: CASSSSLTETQYF. The DNA of the CDR3 is TGTGCTAGCAGCTCATCCCTCACGGAGACCCAGTACTTC.

V and J are TRBV18 and TRBJ2-3; perhaps TRBD1 as D (5 bases). The germline gives CDR1 KGHSH, CDR2 LQKENI. Trimming removed 0 bases from V and 4 bases from J, with 11 bases in between. The CDR3 is 15 residues long. The CDR3 DNA is TGTGCCAGCTCACCACCGGTGGCAGGGTCAGATACGCAGTATTTT. This sequence encodes CASSPPVAGSDTQYF.

V and J are TRBV11-3 and TRBJ1-3; no reliable D call. V dropped 5 bases and J dropped 9 bases, with 11 bases sitting between them. The CDR3 is made up of 12 amino acids. The V gene's germline CDR1 is SGHNT and CDR2 YENEEA. The CDR3 DNA reads as TGTGCCAGCAGCGACTGGGATTCCACCATATATTTT. It is translated as CASSDWDSTIYF.

This clone was seen only a few times. Within the sample, other DNA sequences also encode this same CDR3. The J gene is TRBJ2-1, the V gene TRBV5-1; no clear D. The CDR3 sequence is 13 residues long. V shed 4 bases and J shed 0 bases, with 5 bases lying between them. Germline V gene sequence: CDR1 SGHRS, CDR2 YFSETQ. This CDR3 is CASSLNSYNEQFF. In nucleotides, the CDR3 is TGCGCCAGCAGCCTAAACTCCTACAATGAGCAGTTCTTC.

The J gene is TRBJ2-6, the V gene TRBV9, with 8 bases fitting TRBD1. CDR1 is SGDLS and CDR2 is YYNGEE in the germline V gene. The V and J ends lost 4 bases and 5 bases, in that order; junction bases with no gene match: 5. CDR3 size: 15 residues. CDR3: CASSLQGARANVLTF. The CDR3 DNA follows: TGTGCCAGCAGCCTCCAGGGGGCTAGGGCCAACGTCCTGACTTTC.

The chain uses TRBV7-2 and TRBJ1-5, with 7 bases lining up with TRBD1. The CDR3 sequence is 15 residues long. The V gene's germline CDR1 is SGHTA and CDR2 FQGNSA. J gave up 0 bases and V 6 bases, and 5 bases lay outside the gene matches. The CDR3, as DNA: TGTGCCAGCAGTAACAGGGGAGATAGCAATCAGCCCCAGCATTTT. This encodes CASSNRGDSNQPQHF. The entire variable domain, with the rest obtained from reference TRBV7-2 and TRBJ1-5, is as follows: GAGVSQSPSNKVTEKGKDVELRCDPISGHTALYWYRQSLGQGLEFLIYFQGNSAPDKSGLPSDRFSAERTGGSVSTLTIQRTQQEDSAVYLCASSNRGDSNQPQHFGDGTRLSIL.